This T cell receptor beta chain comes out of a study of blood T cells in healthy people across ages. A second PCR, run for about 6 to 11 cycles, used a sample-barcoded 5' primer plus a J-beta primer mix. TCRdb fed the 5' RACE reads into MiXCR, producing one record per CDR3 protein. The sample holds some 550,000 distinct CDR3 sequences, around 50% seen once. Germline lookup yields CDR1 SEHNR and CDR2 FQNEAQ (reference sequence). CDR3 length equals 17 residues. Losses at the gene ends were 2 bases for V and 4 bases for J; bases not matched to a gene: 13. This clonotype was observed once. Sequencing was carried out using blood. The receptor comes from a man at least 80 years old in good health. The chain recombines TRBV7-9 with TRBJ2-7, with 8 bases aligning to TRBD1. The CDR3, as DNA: TGTGCCAGCAGCTTACGCCCCCGCGACAGGGGACCTTACGAGCAGTACTTC. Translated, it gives CASSLRPRDRGPYEQYF.